Shown below are 22 T cell receptor beta chains from a single sample sequenced in a study of cytomegalovirus exposure and HLA in healthy donors. Using immunoSEQ multiplex PCR, the repertoire was profiled, and TCRdb retains in-frame clones only, with some absent. The sample yields roughly 110,000 clones, about 85% seen once. Sequencing used PBMCs. These receptors were obtained from a young woman in good health and CMV-seropositive.

This clone appeared once. This chain links TRBV7-9 with TRBJ2-7; 7 nucleotides align to TRBD2. Trimming at V came to 0 bases and at J to 6 bases, leaving 8 bases not matched to a gene. The CDR3 is 15 amino acids. Per germline, CDR1 SEHNR and CDR2 FQNEAQ (reference sequence). CDR3 bases: TGTGCCAGCAGCTTAGCCCTAGCGGAGAGGTCCGAGCAGTACTTC. Encoded protein: CASSLALAERSEQYF.

The rearrangement uses TRBV15 and TRBJ1-3, with 7 bases matching TRBD1. V shed 3 bases, J shed 0 bases, and the junction held 11 bases outside the gene matches. Germline-derived CDR1 and CDR2 are LNHNV and YYDKDF (reference sequence). The CDR3 is 18 amino acids. In DNA form, the CDR3 reads TGTGCCACCAGCAGGGCCCCGGGACAGCTTAACTCTGGAAACACCATATATTTT. Translation gives CATSRAPGQLNSGNTIYF.

As regards this clone: Other nucleotide sequences in the sample specify the same CDR3. The chain links TRBV28 to TRBJ2-7; D is unresolved. With 2 bases removed from V and 0 bases from J, the gap between germline ends came to 5 bases. The germline gives CDR1 MDHEN, CDR2 SYDVKM. The CDR3 consists of 13 residues. CDR3 protein: CASSLGPSYEQYF. In nucleotides, the CDR3 is TGTGCCAGCAGTTTAGGGCCCTCCTACGAGCAGTACTTC.

V and J are TRBV16 and TRBJ1-2; the D gene is possibly TRBD1 (6 bases). The CDR3 runs 14 residues. Per the germline V gene, CDR1 is KGHSY and CDR2 is FQNENV. V lost 0 bases and J lost 7, with 12 bases in between. The CDR3 nucleotides read TGTGCCAGCAGCCAATCGGCAGGGGCGGGTGGCTACACCTTC. Protein sequence: CASSQSAGAGGYTF.

The chain combines TRBV28 with TRBJ2-5; D is unresolved. V gave up 3 bases and J gave up 3 bases, with 8 bases separating them. CDR3 length: 13 residues. The germline gives CDR1 MDHEN, CDR2 SYDVKM. CDR3 sequence: CASSFPAKETQYF. CDR3 DNA: TGTGCCAGCAGTTTCCCCGCTAAAGAGACCCAGTACTTC.

This clone was recorded once. This chain links TRBV18 with TRBJ1-1; D is ambiguous. V was pared by 3 bases and J by 3 bases, with 11 bases between. Germline CDR1 reads KGHSH; CDR2 reads LQKENI. This CDR3 contains 14 residues. The CDR3 DNA follows: TGTGCCAGCTCACCGTCGGGGAGGCACACTGAAGCTTTCTTT. It specifies CASSPSGRHTEAFF. The variable domain in full, completed from reference TRBV18 and TRBJ1-1, reads NAGVMQNPRHLVRRRGQEARLRCSPMKGHSHVYWYRQLPEEGLKFMVYLQKENIIDESGMPKERFSAEFPKEGPSILRIQQVVRGDSAAYFCASSPSGRHTEAFFGQGTRLTVV.

The chain joins TRBV10-3 to TRBJ2-7, with 9 bases that match TRBD2. The junction had 13 bases not matched to a gene; V was cut back by 8 bases and J by 2 bases. The CDR3 contains 16 residues. Germline V gives CDR1 ENHRY, CDR2 SYGVKD. CDR3 in DNA: TGTGCCATCTCTGAATACCAAGCGGGAGGCACCTACGAGCAGTACGTC. Residues: CAISEYQAGGTYEQYV.

This sequence joins TRBV4-1 and TRBJ1-2; D unclear. The CDR3 has 15 amino acids. Germline V gives CDR1 MGHRA, CDR2 YSYEKL. V was trimmed by 3 bases and J by 8 bases, leaving 19 bases between them. CDR3 coding DNA: TGCGCCAGCAGCCAGAGTGAGGACCCCGGGAGCGGCTACACCTTC. It encodes CASSQSEDPGSGYTF.

The rearrangement joins TRBV28 to TRBJ2-6; 7 bases fit TRBD1. V lost 5 bases to trimming and J lost 2 bases; unmatched junction nucleotides: 3. This CDR3 is built from 15 residues. The germline gives CDR1 MDHEN, CDR2 SYDVKM. The CDR3: CASSTGTAGANVLTF. The DNA of the CDR3 is TGTGCCAGCAGTACCGGGACAGCTGGGGCCAACGTCCTGACTTTC.

The V gene is TRBV27, the J gene TRBJ1-1; no reliable D call. The germline V gene encodes CDR1 MNHEY and CDR2 SMNVEV (reference sequence). Trimming stripped 3 bases from V and 2 bases from J, with 13 bases between. CDR3 length: 15 residues. The CDR3 coding sequence is TGTGCCAGCAGTTTCTCCCCATCGGTCAACACTGAAGCTTTCTTT. As protein: CASSFSPSVNTEAFF.

The CDR3 coding sequence is TGTGCCAGCAGCTTGGAGGCACAGGACTATGGCTACACCTTC. As protein: CASSLEAQDYGYTF. The chain uses TRBV5-6 and TRBJ1-2, with a tentative D call TRBD1 (5 bases). V shed 0 bases and J shed 3 bases, with 9 bases lying between them. Germline lookup yields CDR1 SGHDT and CDR2 YYEEEE. The CDR3 sequence is 14 residues long.

For the CDR3, the DNA is TGTGCCAGCAGCTTAGACAGACAGAACTATGGCTACACCTTC. It codes for CASSLDRQNYGYTF. The J gene is TRBJ1-2, the V gene TRBV7-2, with a possible D match to TRBD1 (5 bases). Trimming removed 1 base at V and 2 bases at J, with 8 bases between. The CDR3 is made up of 14 amino acids. Per germline, CDR1 SGHTA and CDR2 FQGNSA.

This chain links TRBV19 with TRBJ1-1, with a weak D call TRBD1 (6 bases). The CDR3 is 14 amino acids. CDR1 is LNHDA, CDR2 SQIVND, per germline (reference sequence). Trimming took off 4 bases at V and 3 bases at J, with 12 bases between the two ends. Here the CDR3 DNA reads TGTGCCAGTAGTACCTACTCAGGGGACACTGAAGCTTTCTTT. Its protein product is CASSTYSGDTEAFF.

The chain carries TRBV9 and TRBJ2-1; TRBD2 agrees at 14 bases. J lost 6 bases, V lost 2 bases, and 10 bases had no gene match. This CDR3 spans 18 amino acids. Per germline, CDR1 SGDLS and CDR2 YYNGEE. The CDR3 region has the DNA TGTGCCAGCAGCGTCACCGGACTAGCGGGGGGCCCGCCCAATGAGCAGTTCTTC. This translates into CASSVTGLAGGPPNEQFF.

This clone was observed a single time. CDR3 protein: CASSFTGGAGQPQHF. The CDR3 DNA reads TGTGCCAGCAGTTTCACAGGAGGAGCGGGGCAGCCCCAGCATTTT. The chain joins TRBV6-5 to TRBJ1-5; D possibly corresponds to TRBD1 (5 bases). V shed 4 bases and J shed 7 bases, with 17 bases lying between them. Germline V gene lookup returns CDR1 MNHEY and CDR2 SVGAGI. CDR3 size: 15 residues.

This clone was seen more than once but under ten times. The chain employs TRBV7-9 and TRBJ2-2, with a possible D match to TRBD2 (5 bases). The V end was cut by 4 bases, the J end by 6 bases, with 15 bases between. CDR1 is SEHNR, CDR2 FQNEAQ, per germline (reference sequence). This CDR3 is built from 15 residues. CDR3 loop: CASSSFGMRAGELFF. CDR3 nucleotide sequence: TGTGCCAGCAGCTCTTTCGGAATGAGGGCCGGGGAGCTGTTTTTT.

In its sample, this clone was seen once. The chain couples TRBV5-6 to TRBJ1-3, with unresolved D. This CDR3 is built from 17 residues. Germline CDR1 is SGHDT and CDR2 is YYEEEE. The V end was cut by 4 bases, the J end by 0 bases, with 17 bases between. The CDR3, as DNA: TGTGCCAGCAGCCGGGATGGCGGCTCCCTCTCTGGAAACACCATATATTTT. Amino acids: CASSRDGGSLSGNTIYF.

The chain is built from TRBV28 and TRBJ1-5; D unresolved. Germline V CDR1 and CDR2: MDHEN, SYDVKM. CDR3 length equals 15 residues. V shed 5 bases and J shed 0 bases, with 11 bases lying between them. The CDR3 nucleotides are TGTGCCAGCAGTATCGGTCCGTTTAGCAATCAGCCCCAGCATTTT. Translation gives CASSIGPFSNQPQHF. The full variable domain, rest sourced from reference TRBV28 and TRBJ1-5, is DVKVTQSSRYLVKRTGEKVFLECVQDMDHENMFWYRQDPGLGLRLIYFSYDVKMKEKGDIPEGYSVSREKKERFSLILESASTNQTSMYLCASSIGPFSNQPQHFGDGTRLSIL.

The chain employs TRBV7-9 and TRBJ1-3; no clear D gene. The CDR3 covers 12 residues. In germline, CDR1 is SEHNR, CDR2 FQNEAQ (reference sequence). The germline V and J ends were trimmed by 11 bases and 0 bases, with 8 bases remaining between them. The CDR3 region has the DNA TGTGCCGGAGGTTCCTCTGGAAACACCATATATTTT. This codes for CAGGSSGNTIYF.

The chain employs TRBV19 and TRBJ1-2; a possible D gene is TRBD1 (6 bases). Trimming took 6 bases from V and 4 from J, leaving 18 bases between them. The CDR3 covers 15 residues. Germline V gives CDR1 LNHDA, CDR2 SQIVND (reference sequence). The DNA of the CDR3 is TGTGCCAGTAGGCCTACGGGGGGCCTTACCTATGGCTACACCTTC. It yields the protein CASRPTGGLTYGYTF.

This chain connects TRBV19 to TRBJ1-2, with D unresolved. CDR3 length equals 12 residues. V lost 5 bases and J 2 bases, leaving 6 bases between the germline ends. From germline, CDR1 is LNHDA and CDR2 SQIVND (reference sequence). The CDR3 sequence is CASSQANYGYTF. CDR3 coding DNA: TGTGCCAGTAGTCAGGCGAACTATGGCTACACCTTC.

Comments on this clone: Other DNA sequences of this sample code for an identical CDR3. The J gene is TRBJ2-5, the V gene TRBV27; TRBD1 might be the D (5 bases). The ends were cut back, 6 bases at V and 1 base at J, with 9 bases in the middle. Looked up from germline, CDR1 is MNHEY and CDR2 is SMNVEV (reference sequence). The CDR3 has 13 amino acids. The CDR3 region is CASSLRGQETQYF. The CDR3 nucleotides are TGTGCCAGCAGCCTAAGGGGCCAAGAGACCCAGTACTTC.